Sequencing of this T cell receptor beta chain was carried out in a study of T cell repertoires in cytomegalovirus infection. TCRdb independently ran MiXCR on the reads; one entry per CDR3 protein. The sample lists 500,000 to 600,000 distinct CDR3 sequences, approximately 15% occurring once. Concerning this clonotype itself: Its antigen is undetermined.

Findings of the study overall: What dominated the ex vivo response were HLA-C-restricted CMV-specific TCR beta clonotypes.

Trimming pared 7 bases from V and 2 bases from J, leaving 15 bases between. In germline, CDR1 is SNHLY, CDR2 FYNNEI. This CDR3 is built from 15 residues. The sample was CD8+ T cells from PBMCs. This receptor was obtained from a human donor in good health (CMV status not recorded). Some clones in this sample may be carry-over from other donors' samples. The chain uses TRBV2 and TRBJ2-1; possible D gene TRBD2, 6 bases. DNA of the CDR3: TGTGCCAGCACCCTGGAGAGACTAGCCTACAATGAGCAGTTCTTC. It encodes CASTLERLAYNEQFF.